This record concerns one T cell receptor (beta chain) sequence. Its antigen is undetermined. This entry belongs to a study of beta chain features in type 1 diabetes. General observations from the study: Shorter TCRB CDR3s, moderately but significantly so, were found in Type 1 diabetes patients in all four CD4+ subsets. Researchers reported that naive, central memory and Treg TCRB repertoires appeared more similar in patients than in healthy donors. PCR, the amplification step, might favor shorter templates, equally in patients and controls.

The investigators reverse transcribed all of the isolated RNA, so they sequenced expressed TCRB transcripts. Assay: immunoSEQ multiplex PCR; the TCRdb copy retains only in-frame clones and omits some. The repertoire includes about 160,000 clones, about 9% of them detected once, and approximately 0.56% sits in the top ten. Per germline, CDR1 SGHRS and CDR2 YFSETQ. There are 15 residues in the CDR3. The germline V and J ends were trimmed by 4 bases and 4 bases, with 17 bases remaining between them. The receptor's source is a woman between 18 and 29 years old with type 1 diabetes. V gene TRBV5-1 combines with J gene TRBJ2-5; TRBD1 might be the D (6 bases). Sequencing was performed on central memory CD4+ T cells from blood. CDR3: CASSPTDSGLETQYF. The DNA of the CDR3 is TGCGCCAGCAGCCCAACGGACAGCGGATTAGAGACCCAGTACTTC.